A selection of T cell receptor beta chains follows, all from one sample in a study of T-cell reconstitution after alpha-beta-depleted transplantation in children. Each CDR3 protein gets one entry after TCRdb re-called the PCR reads with MiXCR. The sample has some 500,000 distinct CDR3 sequences, approximately 20% seen once; the top ten hold approximately 3%. Material: PBMCs from the stem cell graft donor, obtained from the stem cell graft. The receptors originated from a human donor who donated a stem cell graft to a child with acute lymphoblastic leukemia. Both conserved end residues are trimmed from each CDR3.

>13|TRBV19
ASTPWDRGTYGYT
>13|TRBV18
ASSRTLSGNEKLF
>13|TRBV20-1
SATPGTSAYNEQF
>11|TRBV10-3
AISEGTYQPQH
>12|TRBV6-5
ASSYASGTDTQY
>13|TRBV5-1
ASSASLAGEGTQY
>14|TRBV7-3
ASSLTPGRGYNEQF
>12|TRBV7-2
ASSLGRRNEKLF
>15|TRBV20-1
SARDLLGRGMNTEAF
>14|TRBV5-1
ASSLTTTGMNTEAF
>10|TRBV5-1
ASRLAPYEQY
>14|TRBV7-6
ASSSLGFSSYNEQF
>11|TRBV5-5
ASSLVGKETQY
>14|TRBV25-1
ASSESGAERDNEQF
>14|TRBV7-9
ASSYPTSGMADTQY
>12|TRBV20-1
SAWTGNGANVLT
>13|TRBV4-1
ASSQFLRASPEAF
>11|TRBV6-5
ASGPQGNTEAF
>14|TRBV10-2
ASSEALAGAPNEQF
>12|TRBV20-1
SVQRGGGFAEAF
>12|TRBV7-3
ASSSNGAGDTQY
>12|TRBV7-6
ASSLPSGQETQY
>15|TRBV7-9
ASSIAPLAGTTDTQY
>14|TRBV7-9
ASSFKAGSMNTEAF
>11|TRBV18
ASSLILQETQY
>12|TRBV5-1
ASSLPGSNEKLF
>12|TRBV21-1
ASPTSGRDNEQF
>12|TRBV6-5
ASSYGAGTHEQY
>18|TRBV20-1
SARVGWKDAGALSNTEAF
>14|TRBV5-1
ASSHRLTGGNEKLF
>13|TRBV12-3/TRBV12-4
ASSWAIAGDYEQY
>13|TRBV5-1
ASSRTDANTGELF
>10|TRBV7-2
ASSRGSREQY
>15|TRBV18
ASRKQGASSGANVLT
>11|TRBV27
ASTDRGRETQY
>14|TRBV20-1
SARAIPASYQETQY
>11|TRBV20-1
SARDGETWELF
>14|TRBV20-1
SARDPGRKSSYEQY
>14|TRBV20-1
SAPSPTDRWFYGYT
>14|TRBV4-1
ASSQVITGGSNEQF
>14|TRBV27
ASTPKSYGSTYEQY
>15|TRBV5-5
ASSLARGSGREDEQF